Presented here are 5 T cell receptor beta chains from one specimen sequenced in a study of cytomegalovirus exposure and HLA in healthy donors (dated by TCRdb to 2016 to 2017). Library preparation employed the immunoSEQ multiplex PCR assay. For the multiplex PCR, a mixture combining 60 forward primers for TCR Vbeta segments and 13 reverse primers for TCR Jbeta segments was used. TCRdb obtained this table from immuneACCESS and retained in-frame rearrangements with V and J assigned. These tables miss some clones; where compared with another copy, unresolved V genes account for less than half of the shortfall, and the remainder is unexplained. The sample table contains about 160,000 clones; only one count was recorded for 60% to 80% of them. The top ten hold just under 1% of the sample. The sequenced material came from PBMCs. The source of these receptors is a woman in her forties or fifties in good health and CMV-seropositive.

This clone was recorded once. V is TRBV4-3 and J is TRBJ1-1; TRBD1 aligns across 9 bases. The germline V gene encodes CDR1 LGHNA and CDR2 YSLEER. Losses at the gene ends were 0 bases for V and 6 bases for J; bases not matched to a gene: 8. The CDR3 has 16 residues. The DNA of the CDR3 is TGCGCCAGCAGCCAAGATTGGGACAGGGCGTTCGCTGAAGCTTTCTTT. This sequence encodes CASSQDWDRAFAEAFF.

This chain connects TRBV5-6 to TRBJ2-7; TRBD1 is a possible D gene (5 bases). This CDR3 region has 13 residues. The V end lost 2 bases, the J end lost 6 bases, and 12 bases lay between the germline ends. Germline V lookup: CDR1 SGHDT, CDR2 YYEEEE. In DNA form, the CDR3 reads TGTGCCAGCAGCTTCGTGGGGCGCGGCGAGCAGTACTTC. Translating it yields CASSFVGRGEQYF.

The chain has TRBV10-2 and TRBJ2-1; no clear D gene. Germline V CDR1 and CDR2: WSHSY, SAAADI. The CDR3 loop spans 13 amino acids. Trimming left V 0 bases short and J 4 bases short, with 4 bases between. CDR3 bases: TGCGCCAGCAGTGAGTCAGCGTACAATGAGCAGTTCTTC. It specifies CASSESAYNEQFF.

J is TRBJ2-2 and V is TRBV2; 9 bases match TRBD1. Germline assignment: CDR1 SNHLY and CDR2 FYNNEI. V lost 5 bases and J lost 2; bases outside the gene matches: 3. CDR3 length: 15 amino acids. The CDR3 region has the DNA TGTGCCAGCAGTAACAGGGGGCGCAACACCGGGGAGCTGTTTTTT. Protein sequence: CASSNRGRNTGELFF.

The chain joins TRBV7-9 to TRBJ2-5; 9 bases line up with TRBD1. Trimming removed 5 bases from V and 3 bases from J; junction bases left unmatched: 4. The CDR3 has 14 residues. Germline V gene lookup returns CDR1 SEHNR and CDR2 FQNEAQ (reference sequence). CDR3 nucleotides: TGTGCCAGCAGCCGATGGGACAGGGAAGAGACCCAGTACTTC. Its protein is CASSRWDREETQYF.